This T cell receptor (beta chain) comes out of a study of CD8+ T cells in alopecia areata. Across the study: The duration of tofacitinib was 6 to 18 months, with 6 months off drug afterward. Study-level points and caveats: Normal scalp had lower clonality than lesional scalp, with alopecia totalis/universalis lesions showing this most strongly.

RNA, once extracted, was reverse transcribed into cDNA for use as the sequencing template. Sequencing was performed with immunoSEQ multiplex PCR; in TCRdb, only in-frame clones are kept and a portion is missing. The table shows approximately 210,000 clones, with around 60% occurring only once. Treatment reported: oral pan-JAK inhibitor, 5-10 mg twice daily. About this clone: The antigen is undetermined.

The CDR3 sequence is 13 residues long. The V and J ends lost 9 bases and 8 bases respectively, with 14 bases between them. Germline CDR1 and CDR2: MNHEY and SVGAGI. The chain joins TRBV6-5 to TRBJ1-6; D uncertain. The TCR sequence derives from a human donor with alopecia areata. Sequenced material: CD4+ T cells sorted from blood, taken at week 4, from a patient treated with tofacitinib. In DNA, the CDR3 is TGTGCCAGTCATCGAGGTAAAGATTCACCCCTCCACTTT. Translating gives CASHRGKDSPLHF.